The clone carrying this TCR beta chain was recorded at least ten times. Germline V lookup: CDR1 SEHNR, CDR2 FQNEAQ (reference sequence). The V and J ends lost 5 bases and 0 bases respectively, with 11 bases between them. This CDR3 is 14 amino acids long. This entry comes from a study of early T cells in non-severe SARS-CoV-2 infection. Study in general: Alpha and beta chains were unpaired, from unsorted whole-blood bulk RNA.

The library protocol tagged individual cDNA molecules with unique molecular identifiers. TCRdb called the 5' RACE reads again in MiXCR, with one record for every CDR3 protein. This sample has 43,000 or so distinct CDR3 sequences; approximately 4% occur once, and the top ten carry about 3%. This clonotype was obtained from an adult who was a healthcare worker with PCR-confirmed SARS-CoV-2 infection or an uninfected control (not recorded which). Sequencing was performed on whole blood. This chain uses TRBV7-9 with TRBJ2-7; a possible D gene is TRBD1 (6 bases). The CDR3 region has the DNA TGTGCCAGCAGCGTGGGACAAGACTCCTACGAGCAGTACTTC. It translates to CASSVGQDSYEQYF.